This T cell receptor (beta chain) was sequenced in a study of T-cell reconstitution after alpha-beta-depleted transplantation in children. Study outcomes and limitations: One year post-transplant, T-cell counts and diversity were largely derived from T cells produced anew. Reportedly, alpha-beta T cells present about two months post-transplant originated from several hundred expanded clones of graft origin.

This clonotype has a count of ten or more. Its antigen remains unidentified. The authors prepared the TCRbeta library with unique molecular identifiers. TCRdb re-derived calls from the PCR reads in MiXCR, one entry per CDR3 protein. There are about 250,000 distinct CDR3 sequences in the sample; 20% to 30% occur only once, and 4% to 6% lies in the top ten. The CDR3 covers 16 residues. Trimming removed 4 bases from V and 5 bases from J; junction bases left unmatched: 8. The germline CDR1 and CDR2 sequences are SEHNR and FQNEAQ (reference sequence). The rearrangement links TRBV7-9 to TRBJ1-3, with 10 nucleotides matching TRBD1. This specimen was PBMCs, mostly from graft donor cells, taken 360 days after TCRalphabeta/CD19-depleted stem cell transplant. The source is a female patient aged 2 to 10 who had a stem cell transplant for congenital amegakaryocytic thrombocytopenia, so the T cells may come from the graft donor. The CDR3: CASSSTGQGTRNTIYF. CDR3 coding DNA: TGTGCCAGCAGCTCAACGGGACAGGGGACAAGAAACACCATATATTTT.